Below are 27 T cell receptor beta chains sequenced from a single sample in a study of blood T cell repertoires in COVID-19. TCRdb's copy holds only in-frame clones and misses some; the assay was immunoSEQ multiplex PCR. The profile shows around 190,000 clones, roughly 88% of them singletons. Sample: peripheral blood. All receptors derive from a human donor in a cohort sampled during active COVID-19.

This chain links TRBV24-1 with TRBJ2-7, with TRBD2 matching 9 bases. Trimming at V came to 1 base and at J to 4 bases, leaving 10 bases not matched to a gene. The CDR3 totals 17 residues. Looked up from germline, CDR1 is KGHDR and CDR2 is SFDVKD. This CDR3 is CATSDFGGALAGYEQYF. The CDR3 nucleotides read TGTGCCACCAGTGATTTCGGAGGGGCGCTAGCGGGATACGAGCAGTACTTC.

CDR3 amino acids: CATSRGTGYNEQFF. The CDR3 DNA sequence: TGTGCCACCAGCAGAGGTACAGGGTACAATGAGCAGTTCTTC. The chain recombines TRBV15 with TRBJ2-1; TRBD1 is a possible D gene (6 bases). Germline loops: CDR1 LNHNV, CDR2 YYDKDF (reference sequence). Deletions cut 1 base from V and 4 bases from J, with 8 bases between. The CDR3 covers 14 residues.

The gene calls are TRBV19 and TRBJ2-5, with 7 bases that match TRBD1. V dropped 5 bases and J dropped 5; count of bases not matched to a gene: 5. CDR3 length equals 13 residues. CDR1 LNHDA and CDR2 SQIVND come from the germline V gene (reference sequence). The CDR3 is CASSYRGWETQYF. The CDR3 DNA reads as TGTGCCAGTAGTTACAGGGGTTGGGAGACCCAGTACTTC.

V usage is TRBV27 and J usage is TRBJ2-7, with 9 bases fitting TRBD1. Trimming at V came to 5 bases and at J to 3 bases, leaving 8 bases not matched to a gene. Per germline, CDR1 MNHEY and CDR2 SMNVEV (reference sequence). The CDR3 consists of 15 residues. The DNA for the CDR3 is TGTGCCAGCAGTCGATCTGGGACAGGGTACTACGAGCAGTACTTC. The encoded protein is CASSRSGTGYYEQYF.

This chain uses TRBV28 with TRBJ2-7; possibly TRBD1 for D (5 bases). Germline lookup yields CDR1 MDHEN and CDR2 SYDVKM. The CDR3 is 13 residues long. The V end was cut by 7 bases, the J end by 7 bases, with 17 bases between. CDR3 sequence: CASTRRGAREQYF. CDR3 bases: TGTGCCAGCACCCGAAGGGGCGCGAGAGAGCAGTACTTC. The variable domain in full, completed from reference TRBV28 and TRBJ2-7, reads DVKVTQSSRYLVKRTGEKVFLECVQDMDHENMFWYRQDPGLGLRLIYFSYDVKMKEKGDIPEGYSVSREKKERFSLILESASTNQTSMYLCASTRRGAREQYFGPGTRLTVT.

The chain is built from TRBV7-6 and TRBJ1-4; D uncertain. V was shortened by 5 bases and J by 0 bases, with 10 bases between the two germline ends. Germline lookup yields CDR1 SGHVS and CDR2 FNYEAQ. This CDR3 has 15 amino acids. This CDR3 is CASSRGPATNEKLFF. The CDR3 bases are TGTGCCAGCAGCCGAGGCCCGGCAACTAATGAAAAACTGTTTTTT.

This clone was seen only once. The rearrangement joins TRBV19 to TRBJ1-2; TRBD1 might be the D (6 bases). Germline CDR1 and CDR2: LNHDA and SQIVND (reference sequence). V was shortened by 7 bases and J by 4 bases, with 25 bases between the two germline ends. The CDR3 has 17 amino acids. The CDR3: CASNTLRSGQQTYGYTF. CDR3 bases: TGTGCCAGTAATACTCTCCGGTCGGGACAACAGACCTATGGCTACACCTTC.

This chain links TRBV7-2 with TRBJ1-3; unclear D gene. Germline lookup yields CDR1 SGHTA and CDR2 FQGNSA. Trimming removed 5 bases at V and 4 bases at J, with 6 bases between. The CDR3 runs 12 residues. This CDR3 is CASSPGGNTIYF. The CDR3 coding sequence is TGTGCCAGCAGCCCGGGGGGAAACACCATATATTTT.

This chain's CDR3 is CASSVIGNFRDRKYNEQFF. CDR3 nucleotides: TGTGCCAGCAGTGTAATTGGAAACTTCCGGGACAGAAAATACAATGAGCAGTTCTTC. The chain couples TRBV6-1 to TRBJ2-1; TRBD1 aligns across 7 bases. In germline, CDR1 is MNHNS, CDR2 SASEGT. This CDR3 has 19 amino acids. V shed 4 bases, J shed 4 bases, and the junction held 19 bases outside the gene matches.

The V gene is TRBV5-6, the J gene TRBJ1-6; possible D gene TRBD1, 5 bases. The CDR3 extends over 16 amino acids. Germline V gene sequence: CDR1 SGHDT, CDR2 YYEEEE. V was cut by 2 bases and J by 9 bases, with 18 bases left in between. CDR3 loop: CASSFSLTAGLSPLHF. CDR3 in DNA: TGTGCCAGCAGCTTCTCCTTGACAGCGGGCCTTTCACCCCTCCACTTT.

V and J are TRBV18 and TRBJ2-3, with 9 nucleotides matching TRBD2. The germline CDR1 and CDR2 sequences are KGHSH and LQKENI. This CDR3 has 16 residues. V lost 3 bases and J lost 2; bases outside the gene matches: 6. The DNA for the CDR3 is TGTGCCAGCTCACCCACACTAGCGGGCAACACAGATACGCAGTATTTT. Protein: CASSPTLAGNTDTQYF. Full variable domain (missing parts from reference TRBV18 and TRBJ2-3): NAGVMQNPRHLVRRRGQEARLRCSPMKGHSHVYWYRQLPEEGLKFMVYLQKENIIDESGMPKERFSAEFPKEGPSILRIQQVVRGDSAAYFCASSPTLAGNTDTQYFGPGTRLTVL.

The chain couples TRBV5-4 to TRBJ2-7, with D hard to call. CDR1 is SGHNT and CDR2 is YYREEE in the germline V gene (reference sequence). V was clipped by 3 bases and J by 2 bases, with 15 bases between them. This CDR3 spans 15 amino acids. The CDR3 DNA reads as TGTGCCAGCAGCTCGGATGTTGGAGTTACCTACGAGCAGTACTTC. Translating gives CASSSDVGVTYEQYF.

The rearrangement joins TRBV28 to TRBJ1-4, with 8 bases fitting TRBD1. Per germline, CDR1 MDHEN and CDR2 SYDVKM. CDR3 size: 16 residues. V lost 4 bases to trimming and J lost 8 bases; unmatched junction nucleotides: 12. The CDR3 sequence is CASSSVLGTGSEKLFF. CDR3 nucleotide sequence: TGTGCCAGCAGTTCTGTCCTCGGGACAGGATCGGAAAAACTGTTTTTT.

Here the CDR3 DNA reads TGCGCCAGCAGCCTGACTAGCGTACAAGAGACCCAGTACTTC. The encoded protein is CASSLTSVQETQYF. The chain joins TRBV4-1 to TRBJ2-5; 8 bases map to TRBD2. Trimming cost V 4 bases and J 2 bases; bases outside gene matches: 3. CDR1 and CDR2 from the germline V gene are MGHRA and YSYEKL. This CDR3 is built from 14 residues.

V is TRBV21-1 and J is TRBJ1-6; the D call TRBD1 from the table was never checked on the DNA. TRBV21-1 corresponds to a pseudogene. CDR3 length: 15 residues. The CDR3 nucleotides are TGTGCCAGCAGCAAAGACAGGGCTCCTTATTCACCCCTCCACTTT. It specifies CASSKDRAPYSPLHF.

The chain has TRBV19 and TRBJ1-4, with D tentatively TRBD1 (5 bases). V lost 3 bases and J lost 6, with 8 bases in between. The CDR3 has 13 amino acids. Germline lookup yields CDR1 LNHDA and CDR2 SQIVND (reference sequence). The CDR3 region has the DNA TGTGCCAGTAGTATGGGCAGGGATGAAAAACTGTTTTTT. Amino acids: CASSMGRDEKLFF.

The J gene is TRBJ2-3, the V gene TRBV18; no clear D gene. Germline V gives CDR1 KGHSH, CDR2 LQKENI. The V gene lost 3 bases and the J gene lost 6 bases, with 7 bases spanning the gap. This CDR3 is 12 amino acids long. CDR3 sequence: CASSPSRDTQYF. The CDR3 DNA reads TGTGCCAGCTCACCCTCCAGGGATACGCAGTATTTT.

The chain recombines TRBV19 with TRBJ2-5, with D possibly being TRBD1 (6 bases). This CDR3 contains 15 residues. Germline CDR1 is LNHDA and CDR2 is SQIVND (reference sequence). V lost 3 bases and J 4 bases, leaving 15 bases between the germline ends. In DNA form, the CDR3 reads TGTGCCAGTAGTATTGGGGACACTTGGGGAGAGACCCAGTACTTC. This encodes CASSIGDTWGETQYF. The variable domain in full, with the rest retrieved from reference TRBV19 and TRBJ2-5, is DGGITQSPKYLFRKEGQNVTLSCEQNLNHDAMYWYRQDPGQGLRLIYYSQIVNDFQKGDIAEGYSVSREKKESFPLTVTSAQKNPTAFYLCASSIGDTWGETQYFGPGTRLLVL.

Written as DNA, the CDR3 is TGTGCCAGCAGAACCGGGGAGAAAAAACTGTTTTTT. This encodes CASRTGEKKLFF. The chain carries TRBV7-9 and TRBJ1-4, with D unclear. The ends were cut back, 6 bases at V and 9 bases at J, with 11 bases in the middle. This CDR3 is 12 amino acids long. Germline V gene sequence: CDR1 SEHNR, CDR2 FQNEAQ (reference sequence).

The chain is built from TRBV13 and TRBJ1-4; weak D call: TRBD1 (5 bases). This CDR3 spans 14 amino acids. The ends were cut back, 0 bases at V and 7 bases at J, with 9 bases in the middle. The V gene's germline CDR1 is PRHDT and CDR2 FYEKMQ (reference sequence). CDR3 nucleotides: TGTGCCAGCAGCTTAGGAGGGGCTGGTGAAAAACTGTTTTTT. This gives the protein CASSLGGAGEKLFF.

This chain links TRBV28 with TRBJ2-7; tentatively, D is TRBD2 (7 bases). Germline-derived CDR1 and CDR2 are MDHEN and SYDVKM. The CDR3 is 15 amino acids. V lost 6 bases and J 0 bases, leaving 15 bases between the germline ends. CDR3 nucleotide sequence: TGTGCCAGCAGGTACCGGGGGGCCAGCTCCTACGAGCAGTACTTC. Translation: CASRYRGASSYEQYF.

This clone came up a few times. CDR3 loop: CASAHGLAGLDTGELFF. CDR3 DNA sequence: TGCGCCAGTGCCCACGGACTAGCGGGATTGGACACCGGGGAGCTGTTTTTT. This chain connects TRBV4-1 to TRBJ2-2, with 12 nucleotides matching TRBD2. The V and J ends lost 9 bases and 3 bases, in that order; junction bases with no gene match: 11. Germline loops: CDR1 MGHRA, CDR2 YSYEKL. This CDR3 spans 17 amino acids.

V is TRBV27 and J is TRBJ1-1; no clear D gene. V shed 2 bases and J shed 4 bases, with 14 bases lying between them. The CDR3 is 15 residues long. The V gene's germline CDR1 is MNHEY and CDR2 SMNVEV (reference sequence). The CDR3 nucleotides read TGTGCCAGCAGTTTAAACTGGGCTATGGGCACTGAAGCTTTCTTT. Encoded protein: CASSLNWAMGTEAFF.

The chain uses TRBV7-2 and TRBJ2-3, with D possibly being TRBD1 (6 bases). This CDR3 is 14 amino acids long. V was cut by 4 bases and J by 7 bases, with 15 bases left in between. Germline V gene sequence: CDR1 SGHTA, CDR2 FQGNSA. The CDR3, as DNA: TGTGCCAGCAGCTCCGCAAGGGGGTCGTATACGCAGTATTTT. Its protein product is CASSSARGSYTQYF.

The rearrangement joins TRBV7-9 to TRBJ2-5; 7 bases are shared with TRBD2. Germline V gives CDR1 SEHNR, CDR2 FQNEAQ (reference sequence). This CDR3 region has 15 residues. The junction had 8 bases not matched to a gene; V was cut back by 0 bases and J by 7 bases. The DNA for the CDR3 is TGTGCCAGCAGCTTAGCGAACGGGGGGATTGGGACCCAGTACTTC. As protein: CASSLANGGIGTQYF.

The chain is built from TRBV6-5 and TRBJ1-5, with TRBD1 identical over 7 bases. The CDR3 consists of 14 residues. The V gene's germline CDR1 is MNHEY and CDR2 SVGAGI. After removal of 6 bases from V and 6 bases from J, the junction contained 8 bases not matched to a gene. The CDR3 DNA follows: TGTGCCAGCAGCCGAGACAGGGAAGGTCAGCCCCAGCATTTT. This encodes CASSRDREGQPQHF.

This chain connects TRBV7-2 to TRBJ2-3; 9 nucleotides match TRBD1. CDR3 length equals 15 residues. Trimming removed 5 bases from V and 2 bases from J; junction bases left unmatched: 5. Germline V lookup: CDR1 SGHTA, CDR2 FQGNSA. The CDR3 protein is CASSGQGTLTDTQYF. In nucleotides, the CDR3 is TGTGCCAGCAGCGGACAGGGGACCCTCACAGATACGCAGTATTTT.